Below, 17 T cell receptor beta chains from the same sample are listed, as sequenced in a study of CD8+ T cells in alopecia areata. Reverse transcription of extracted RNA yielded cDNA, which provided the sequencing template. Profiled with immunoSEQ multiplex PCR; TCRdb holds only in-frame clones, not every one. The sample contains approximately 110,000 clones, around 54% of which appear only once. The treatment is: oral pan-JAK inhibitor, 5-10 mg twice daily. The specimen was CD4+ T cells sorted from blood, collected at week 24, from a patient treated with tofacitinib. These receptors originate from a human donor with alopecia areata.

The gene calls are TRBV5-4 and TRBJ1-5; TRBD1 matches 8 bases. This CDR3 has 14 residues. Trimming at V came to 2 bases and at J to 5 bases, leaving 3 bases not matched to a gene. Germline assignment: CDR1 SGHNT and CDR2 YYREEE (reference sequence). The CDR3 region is CASSFGQGDQPQHF. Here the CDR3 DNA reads TGTGCCAGCAGCTTTGGACAGGGCGATCAGCCCCAGCATTTT.

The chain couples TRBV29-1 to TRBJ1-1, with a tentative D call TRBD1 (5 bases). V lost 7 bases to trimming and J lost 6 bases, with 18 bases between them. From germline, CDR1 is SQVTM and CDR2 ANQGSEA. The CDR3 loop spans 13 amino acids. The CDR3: CSERRDFSAEAFF. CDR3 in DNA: TGCAGCGAACGCCGGGACTTTAGCGCTGAAGCTTTCTTT. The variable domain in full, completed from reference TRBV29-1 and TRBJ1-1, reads SAVISQKPSRDICQRGTSLTIQCQVDSQVTMMFWYRQQPGQSLTLIATANQGSEATYESGFVIDKFPISRPNLTFSTLTVSNMSPEDSSIYLCSERRDFSAEAFFGQGTRLTVV.

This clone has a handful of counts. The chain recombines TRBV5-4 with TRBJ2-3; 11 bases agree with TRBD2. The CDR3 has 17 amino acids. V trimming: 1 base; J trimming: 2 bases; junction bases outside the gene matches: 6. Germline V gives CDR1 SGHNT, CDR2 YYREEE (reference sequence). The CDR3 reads CASSLWLAGGLTDTQYF. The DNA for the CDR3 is TGTGCCAGCAGCTTGTGGCTAGCGGGGGGACTCACAGATACGCAGTATTTT.

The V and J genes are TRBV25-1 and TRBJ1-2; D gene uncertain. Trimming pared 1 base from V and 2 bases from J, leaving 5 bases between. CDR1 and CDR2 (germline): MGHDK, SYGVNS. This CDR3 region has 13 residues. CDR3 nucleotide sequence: TGTGCCAGCAGTGAATGGATGAACTATGGCTACACCTTC. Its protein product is CASSEWMNYGYTF.

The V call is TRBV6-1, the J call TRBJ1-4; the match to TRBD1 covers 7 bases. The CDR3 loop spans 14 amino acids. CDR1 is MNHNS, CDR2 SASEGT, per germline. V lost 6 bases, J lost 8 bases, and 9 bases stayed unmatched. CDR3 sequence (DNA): TGTGCCAGCAGGACCGCAGGGGGAAGAGAAAAACTGTTTTTT. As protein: CASRTAGGREKLFF.

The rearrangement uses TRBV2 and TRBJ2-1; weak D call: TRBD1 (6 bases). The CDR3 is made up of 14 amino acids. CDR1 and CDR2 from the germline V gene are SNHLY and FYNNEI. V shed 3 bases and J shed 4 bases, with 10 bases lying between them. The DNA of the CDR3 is TGTGCCAGCAGTGATCAGGGGACATACAATGAGCAGTTCTTC. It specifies CASSDQGTYNEQFF.

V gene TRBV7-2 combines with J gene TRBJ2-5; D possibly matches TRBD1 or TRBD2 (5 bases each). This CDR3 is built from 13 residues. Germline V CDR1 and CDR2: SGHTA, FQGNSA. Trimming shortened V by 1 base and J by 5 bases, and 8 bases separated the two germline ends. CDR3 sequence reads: CASSLGGGETQYF. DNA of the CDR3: TGTGCCAGCAGCTTAGGGGGCGGGGAGACCCAGTACTTC.

The CDR3 DNA follows: TGCAGTGCTAGAGATTTCGAGACCCAGTACTTC. Its translation is CSARDFETQYF. The rearrangement uses TRBV20-1 and TRBJ2-5, with unresolved D. Trimming took 0 bases from V and 5 from J, leaving 4 bases between them. Germline values: CDR1 DFQATT, CDR2 SNEGSKA (reference sequence). The CDR3 is 11 amino acids.

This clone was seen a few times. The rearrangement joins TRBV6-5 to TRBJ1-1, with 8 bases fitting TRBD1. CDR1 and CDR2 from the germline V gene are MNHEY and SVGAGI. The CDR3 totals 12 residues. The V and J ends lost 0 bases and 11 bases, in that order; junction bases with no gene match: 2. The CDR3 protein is CASSYSTGVAFF. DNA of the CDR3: TGTGCCAGCAGTTACTCGACAGGGGTGGCTTTCTTT.

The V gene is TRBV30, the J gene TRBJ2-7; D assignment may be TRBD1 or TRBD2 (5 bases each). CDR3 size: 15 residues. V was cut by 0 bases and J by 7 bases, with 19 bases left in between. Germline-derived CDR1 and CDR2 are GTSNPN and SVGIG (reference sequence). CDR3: CAWSVMGTVGGEQYF. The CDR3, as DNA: TGTGCCTGGAGTGTTATGGGGACCGTCGGTGGAGAGCAGTACTTC.

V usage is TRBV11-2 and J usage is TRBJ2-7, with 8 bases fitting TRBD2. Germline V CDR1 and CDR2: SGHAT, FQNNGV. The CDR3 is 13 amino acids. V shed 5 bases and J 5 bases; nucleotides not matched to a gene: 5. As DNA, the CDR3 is TGTGCCAGCAGCCCCGGGACTAGTCACGAGCAGTACTTC. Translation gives CASSPGTSHEQYF.

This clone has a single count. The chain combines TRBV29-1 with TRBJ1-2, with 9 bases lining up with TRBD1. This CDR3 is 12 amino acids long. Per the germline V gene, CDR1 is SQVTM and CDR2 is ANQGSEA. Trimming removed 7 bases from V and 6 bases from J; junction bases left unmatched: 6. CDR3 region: CSAGTGFDGYTF. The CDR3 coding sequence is TGCAGCGCCGGGACAGGGTTTGATGGCTACACCTTC.

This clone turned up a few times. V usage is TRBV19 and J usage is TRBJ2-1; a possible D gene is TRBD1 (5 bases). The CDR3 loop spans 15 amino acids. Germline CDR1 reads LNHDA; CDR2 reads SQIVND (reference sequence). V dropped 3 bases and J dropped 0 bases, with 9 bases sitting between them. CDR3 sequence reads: CASSIDSSSYNEQFF. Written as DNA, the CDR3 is TGTGCCAGTAGTATTGACAGCAGCTCCTACAATGAGCAGTTCTTC.

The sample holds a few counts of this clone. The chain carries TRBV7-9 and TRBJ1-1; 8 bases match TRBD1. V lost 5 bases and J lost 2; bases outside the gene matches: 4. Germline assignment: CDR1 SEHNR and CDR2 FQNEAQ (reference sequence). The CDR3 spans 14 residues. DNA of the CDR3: TGTGCCAGCAGCCAAGACAGGGGAAACACTGAAGCTTTCTTT. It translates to CASSQDRGNTEAFF.

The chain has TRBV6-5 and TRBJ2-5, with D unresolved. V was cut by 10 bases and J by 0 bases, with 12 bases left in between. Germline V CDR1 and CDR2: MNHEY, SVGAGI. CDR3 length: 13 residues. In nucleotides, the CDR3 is TGTGCCACCACGCAGACGTACCAAGAGACCCAGTACTTC. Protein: CATTQTYQETQYF.

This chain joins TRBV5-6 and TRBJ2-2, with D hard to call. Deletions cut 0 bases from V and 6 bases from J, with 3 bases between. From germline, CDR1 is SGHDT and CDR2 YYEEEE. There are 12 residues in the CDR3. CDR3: CASSLAAGELFF. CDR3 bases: TGTGCCAGCAGCTTGGCCGCCGGGGAGCTGTTTTTT.

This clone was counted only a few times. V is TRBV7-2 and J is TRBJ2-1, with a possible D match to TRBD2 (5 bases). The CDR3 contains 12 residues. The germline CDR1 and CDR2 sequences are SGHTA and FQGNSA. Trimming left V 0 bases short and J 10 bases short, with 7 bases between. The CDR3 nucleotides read TGTGCCAGCAGCTTAGCAGGCGGGGAGCAGTTCTTC. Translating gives CASSLAGGEQFF.